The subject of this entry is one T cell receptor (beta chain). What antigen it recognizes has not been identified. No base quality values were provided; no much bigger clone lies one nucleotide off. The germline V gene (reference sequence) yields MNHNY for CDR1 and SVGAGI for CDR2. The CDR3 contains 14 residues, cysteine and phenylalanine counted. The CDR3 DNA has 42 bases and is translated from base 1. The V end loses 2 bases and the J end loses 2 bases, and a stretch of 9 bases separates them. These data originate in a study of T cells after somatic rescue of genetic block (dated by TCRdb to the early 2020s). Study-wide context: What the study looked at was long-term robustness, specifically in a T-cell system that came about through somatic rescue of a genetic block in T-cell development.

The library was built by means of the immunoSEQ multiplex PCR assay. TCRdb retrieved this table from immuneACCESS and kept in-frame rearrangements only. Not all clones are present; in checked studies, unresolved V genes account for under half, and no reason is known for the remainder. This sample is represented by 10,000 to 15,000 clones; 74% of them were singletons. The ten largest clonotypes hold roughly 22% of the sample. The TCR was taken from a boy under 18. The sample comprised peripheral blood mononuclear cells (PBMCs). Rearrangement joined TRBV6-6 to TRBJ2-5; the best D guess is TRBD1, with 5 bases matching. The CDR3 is CASSYLKGQETQYF. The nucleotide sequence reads TGTGCCAGCAGTTACCTTAAGGGGCAAGAGACCCAGTACTTC.